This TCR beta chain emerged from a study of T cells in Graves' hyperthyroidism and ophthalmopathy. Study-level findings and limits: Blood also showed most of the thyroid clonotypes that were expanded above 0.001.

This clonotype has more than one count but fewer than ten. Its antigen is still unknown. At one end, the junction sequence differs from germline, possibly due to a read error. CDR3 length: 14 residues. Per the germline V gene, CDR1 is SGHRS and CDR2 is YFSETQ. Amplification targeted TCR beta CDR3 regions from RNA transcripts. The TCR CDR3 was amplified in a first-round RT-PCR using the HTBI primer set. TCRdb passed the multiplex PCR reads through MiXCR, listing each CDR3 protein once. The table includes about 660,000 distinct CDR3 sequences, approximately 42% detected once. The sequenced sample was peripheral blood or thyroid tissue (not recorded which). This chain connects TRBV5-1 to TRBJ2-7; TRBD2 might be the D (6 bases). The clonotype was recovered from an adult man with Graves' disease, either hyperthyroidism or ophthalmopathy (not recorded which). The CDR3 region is CASSLATSSYEQYF. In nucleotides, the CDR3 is TGTGCCAGCAGCTTGGCCACTAGCAGCTACGAGCAGTACTTC.